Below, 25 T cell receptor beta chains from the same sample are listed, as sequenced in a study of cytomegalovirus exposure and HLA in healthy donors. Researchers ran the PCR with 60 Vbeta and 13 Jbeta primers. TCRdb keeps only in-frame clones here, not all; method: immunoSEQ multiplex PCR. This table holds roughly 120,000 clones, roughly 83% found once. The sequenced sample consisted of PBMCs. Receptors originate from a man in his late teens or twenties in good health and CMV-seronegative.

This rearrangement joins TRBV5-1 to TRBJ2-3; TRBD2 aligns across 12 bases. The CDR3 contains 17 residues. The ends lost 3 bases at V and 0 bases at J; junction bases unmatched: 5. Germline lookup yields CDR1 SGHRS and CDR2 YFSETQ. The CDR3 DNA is TGCGCCAGCAGCTCGGGACTAGCGGGTACCAGCACAGATACGCAGTATTTT. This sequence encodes CASSSGLAGTSTDTQYF.

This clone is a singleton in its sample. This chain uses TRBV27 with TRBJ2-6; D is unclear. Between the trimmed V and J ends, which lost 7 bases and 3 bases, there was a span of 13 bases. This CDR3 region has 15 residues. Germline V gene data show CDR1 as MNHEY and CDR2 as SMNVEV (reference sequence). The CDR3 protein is CASTFHSGGANVLTF. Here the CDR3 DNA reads TGTGCCAGCACCTTCCACTCTGGTGGGGCCAACGTCCTGACTTTC.

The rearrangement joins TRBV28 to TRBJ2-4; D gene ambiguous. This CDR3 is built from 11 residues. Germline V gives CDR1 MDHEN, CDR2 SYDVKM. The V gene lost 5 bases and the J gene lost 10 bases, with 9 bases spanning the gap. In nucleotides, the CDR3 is TGTGCCAGCAGTGTAAACTTTATTCAGTACTTC. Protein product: CASSVNFIQYF.

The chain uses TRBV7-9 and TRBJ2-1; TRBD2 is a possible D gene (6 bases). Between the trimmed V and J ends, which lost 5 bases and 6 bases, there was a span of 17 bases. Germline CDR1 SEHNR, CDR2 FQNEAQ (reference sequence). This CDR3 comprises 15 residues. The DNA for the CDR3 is TGTGCCAGCAGCCTACTAGCAAGTAGCCGCAATGAGCAGTTCTTC. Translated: CASSLLASSRNEQFF.

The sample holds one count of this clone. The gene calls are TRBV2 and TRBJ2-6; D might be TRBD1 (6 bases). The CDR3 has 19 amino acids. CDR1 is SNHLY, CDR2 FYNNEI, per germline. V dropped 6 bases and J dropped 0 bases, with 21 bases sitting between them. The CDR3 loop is CASRADSRIGASGANVLTF. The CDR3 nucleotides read TGTGCCAGCAGGGCGGACAGCCGTATAGGAGCCTCTGGGGCCAACGTCCTGACTTTC.

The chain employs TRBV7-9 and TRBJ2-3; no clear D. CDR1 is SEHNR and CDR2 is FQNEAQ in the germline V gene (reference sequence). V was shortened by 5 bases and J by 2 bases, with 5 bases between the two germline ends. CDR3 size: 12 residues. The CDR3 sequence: CASSLPTDTQYF. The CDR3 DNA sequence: TGTGCCAGCAGCCTTCCCACAGATACGCAGTATTTT. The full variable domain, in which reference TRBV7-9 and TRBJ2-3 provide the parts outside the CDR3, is DTGVSQNPRHKITKRGQNVTFRCDPISEHNRLYWYRQTLGQGPEFLTYFQNEAQLEKSRLLSDRFSAERPKGSFSTLEIQRTEQGDSAMYLCASSLPTDTQYFGPGTRLTVL.

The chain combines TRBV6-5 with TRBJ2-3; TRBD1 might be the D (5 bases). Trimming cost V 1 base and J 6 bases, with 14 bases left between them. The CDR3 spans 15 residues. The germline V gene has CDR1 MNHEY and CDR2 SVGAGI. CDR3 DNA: TGTGCCAGCAGTTACTTTCAGGGTAATGGGGATACGCAGTATTTT. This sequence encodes CASSYFQGNGDTQYF.

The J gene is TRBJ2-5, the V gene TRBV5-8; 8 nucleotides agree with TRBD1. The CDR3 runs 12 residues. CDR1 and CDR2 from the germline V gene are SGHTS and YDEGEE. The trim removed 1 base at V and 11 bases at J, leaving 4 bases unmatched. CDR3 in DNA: TGTGCCAGCAGCTTGCAACAGGGGGAGCAGTACTTC. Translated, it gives CASSLQQGEQYF. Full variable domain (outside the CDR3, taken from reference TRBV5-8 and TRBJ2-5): EAGVTQSPTHLIKTRGQQATLRCSPISGHTSVYWYQQALGLGLQFLLWYDEGEERNRGNFPPRFSGRQFPNYSSELNVNALELEDSALYLCASSLQQGEQYFGPGTRLLVL.

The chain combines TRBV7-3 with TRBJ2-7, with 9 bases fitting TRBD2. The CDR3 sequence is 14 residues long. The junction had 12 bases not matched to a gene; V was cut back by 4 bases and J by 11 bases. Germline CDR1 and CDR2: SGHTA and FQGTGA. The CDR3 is CASSSGDSGSRKYF. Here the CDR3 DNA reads TGTGCCAGCAGCTCCGGGGATAGCGGGAGTCGAAAGTACTTC.

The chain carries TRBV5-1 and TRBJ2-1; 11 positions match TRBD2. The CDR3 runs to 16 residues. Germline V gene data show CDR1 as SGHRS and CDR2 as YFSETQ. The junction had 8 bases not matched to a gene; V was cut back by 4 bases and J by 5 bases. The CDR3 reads CASSELLAGENNEQFF. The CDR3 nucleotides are TGCGCCAGCAGCGAGTTACTAGCGGGAGAGAACAATGAGCAGTTCTTC.

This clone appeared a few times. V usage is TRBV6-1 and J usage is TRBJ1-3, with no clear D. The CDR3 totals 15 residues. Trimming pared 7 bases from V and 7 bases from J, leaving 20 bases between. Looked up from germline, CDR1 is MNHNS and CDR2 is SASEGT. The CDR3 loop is CASIDEGWLSNTIYF. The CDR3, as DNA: TGTGCCAGCATCGACGAGGGTTGGCTCTCGAACACCATATATTTT.

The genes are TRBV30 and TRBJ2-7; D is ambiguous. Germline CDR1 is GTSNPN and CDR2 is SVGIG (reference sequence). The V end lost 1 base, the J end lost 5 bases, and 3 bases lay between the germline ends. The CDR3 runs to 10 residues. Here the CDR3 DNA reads TGTGCCTGGAGTGGGCACGAGCAGTACTTC. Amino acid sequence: CAWSGHEQYF.

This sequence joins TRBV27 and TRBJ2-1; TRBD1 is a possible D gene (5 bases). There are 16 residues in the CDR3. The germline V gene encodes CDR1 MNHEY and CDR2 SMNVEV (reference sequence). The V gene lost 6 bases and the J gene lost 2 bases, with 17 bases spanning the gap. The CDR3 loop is CASSLGAALPYNEQFF. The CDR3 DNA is TGTGCCAGCAGCTTAGGGGCCGCCCTACCCTACAATGAGCAGTTCTTC.

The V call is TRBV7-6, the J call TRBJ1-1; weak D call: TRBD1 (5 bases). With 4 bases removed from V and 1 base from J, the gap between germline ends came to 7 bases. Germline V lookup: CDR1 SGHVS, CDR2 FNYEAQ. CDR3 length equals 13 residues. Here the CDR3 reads CASSSQGNTEAFF. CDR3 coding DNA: TGTGCCAGCAGCTCGCAGGGGAACACTGAAGCTTTCTTT.

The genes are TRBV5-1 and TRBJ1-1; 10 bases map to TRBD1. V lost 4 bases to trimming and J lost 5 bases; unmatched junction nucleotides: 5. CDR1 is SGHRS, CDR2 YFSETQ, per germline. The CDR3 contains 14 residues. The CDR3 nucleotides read TGCGCCAGCAGCATCGGACAGGGGGGAACTGAAGCTTTCTTT. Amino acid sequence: CASSIGQGGTEAFF.

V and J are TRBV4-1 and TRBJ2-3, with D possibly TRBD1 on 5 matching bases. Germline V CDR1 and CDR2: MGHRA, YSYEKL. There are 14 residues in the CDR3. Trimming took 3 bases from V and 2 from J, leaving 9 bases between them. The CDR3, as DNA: TGCGCCAGCAGCCACCCGACAGCCACAGATACGCAGTATTTT. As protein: CASSHPTATDTQYF.

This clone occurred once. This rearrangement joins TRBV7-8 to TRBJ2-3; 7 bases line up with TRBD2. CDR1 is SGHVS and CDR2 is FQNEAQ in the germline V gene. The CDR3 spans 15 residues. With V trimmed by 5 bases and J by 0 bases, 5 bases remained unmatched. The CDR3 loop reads CASSPRGGSTDTQYF. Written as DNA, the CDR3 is TGTGCCAGCAGCCCACGCGGGGGAAGCACAGATACGCAGTATTTT. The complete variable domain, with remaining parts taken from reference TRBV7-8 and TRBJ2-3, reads GAGVSQSPRYKVAKRGQDVALRCDPISGHVSLFWYQQALGQGPEFLTYFQNEAQLDKSGLPSDRFFAERPEGSVSTLKIQRTQQEDSAVYLCASSPRGGSTDTQYFGPGTRLTVL.

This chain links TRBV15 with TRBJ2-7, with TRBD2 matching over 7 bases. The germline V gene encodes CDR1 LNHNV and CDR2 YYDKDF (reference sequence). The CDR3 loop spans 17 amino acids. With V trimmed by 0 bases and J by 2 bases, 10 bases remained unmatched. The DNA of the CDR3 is TGTGCCACCAGCAGAGAGGGGCTTGGGAGGGCAGCCTACGAGCAGTACTTC. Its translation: CATSREGLGRAAYEQYF.

Here the CDR3 reads CASSGLAGVETQYF. The CDR3 DNA reads as TGTGCCAGTAGCGGACTAGCGGGAGTGGAGACCCAGTACTTC. The chain recombines TRBV19 with TRBJ2-5, with 13 bases fitting TRBD2. Losses at the gene ends were 6 bases for V and 5 bases for J; bases not matched to a gene: 3. Germline loops: CDR1 LNHDA, CDR2 SQIVND (reference sequence). This CDR3 is built from 14 residues.

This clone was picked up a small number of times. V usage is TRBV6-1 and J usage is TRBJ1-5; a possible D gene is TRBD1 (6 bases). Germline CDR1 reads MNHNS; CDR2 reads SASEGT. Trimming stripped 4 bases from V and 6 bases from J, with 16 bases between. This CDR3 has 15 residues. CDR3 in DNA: TGTGCCAGCAGTGCAGAAAACAGGGCTGTTCAGCCCCAGCATTTT. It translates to CASSAENRAVQPQHF.

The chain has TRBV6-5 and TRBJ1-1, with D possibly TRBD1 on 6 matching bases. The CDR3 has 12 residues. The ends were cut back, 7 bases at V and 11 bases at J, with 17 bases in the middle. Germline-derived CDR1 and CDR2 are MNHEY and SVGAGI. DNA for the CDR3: TGTGCCAGCAAGCCAACACAGGGCGATGCTTTCTTT. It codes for CASKPTQGDAFF.

The CDR3, as DNA: TGTGCCAGCAGTTACTCGGGGACTAGCGGCACCTACGAGCAGTACTTC. Translated, it gives CASSYSGTSGTYEQYF. The chain couples TRBV6-6 to TRBJ2-5; 11 bases match TRBD2. The J call is uncertain, as TRBJ2-7 better fits the DNA end. Germline V gene lookup returns CDR1 MNHNY and CDR2 SVGAGI (reference sequence). The length of the CDR3 is 16 residues.

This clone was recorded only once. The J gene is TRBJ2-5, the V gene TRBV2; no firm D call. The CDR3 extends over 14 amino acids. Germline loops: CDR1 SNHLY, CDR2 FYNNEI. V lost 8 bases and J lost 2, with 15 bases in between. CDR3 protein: CASSHTESQETQYF. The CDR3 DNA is TGTGCCAGCTCCCACACAGAGAGTCAAGAGACCCAGTACTTC.

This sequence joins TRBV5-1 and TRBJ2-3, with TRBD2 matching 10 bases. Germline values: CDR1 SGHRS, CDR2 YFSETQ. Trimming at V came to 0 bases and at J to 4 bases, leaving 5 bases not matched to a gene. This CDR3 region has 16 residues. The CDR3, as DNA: TGCGCCAGCAGCTTGGCCCTAGCGGGAGTATCAGATACGCAGTATTTT. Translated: CASSLALAGVSDTQYF.

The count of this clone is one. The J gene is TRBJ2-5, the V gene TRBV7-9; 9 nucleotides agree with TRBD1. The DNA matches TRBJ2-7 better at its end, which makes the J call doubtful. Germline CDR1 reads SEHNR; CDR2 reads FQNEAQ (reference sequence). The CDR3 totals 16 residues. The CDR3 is CASSLVGTGIIYEQYF. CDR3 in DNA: TGTGCCAGCAGCTTAGTCGGGACAGGGATAATCTACGAGCAGTACTTC.